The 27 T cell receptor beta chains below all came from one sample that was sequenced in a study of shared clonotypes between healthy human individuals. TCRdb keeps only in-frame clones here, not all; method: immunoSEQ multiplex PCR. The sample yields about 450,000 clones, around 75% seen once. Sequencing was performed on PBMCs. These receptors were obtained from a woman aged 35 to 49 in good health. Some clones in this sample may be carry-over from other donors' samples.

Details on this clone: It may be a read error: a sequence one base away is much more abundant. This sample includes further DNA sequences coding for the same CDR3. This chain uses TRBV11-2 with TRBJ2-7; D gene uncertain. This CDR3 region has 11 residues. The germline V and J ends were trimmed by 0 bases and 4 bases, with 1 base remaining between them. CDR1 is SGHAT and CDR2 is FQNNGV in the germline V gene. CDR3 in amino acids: CASSLEYEQYF. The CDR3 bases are TGTGCCAGCAGCTTAGAATACGAGCAGTACTTC.

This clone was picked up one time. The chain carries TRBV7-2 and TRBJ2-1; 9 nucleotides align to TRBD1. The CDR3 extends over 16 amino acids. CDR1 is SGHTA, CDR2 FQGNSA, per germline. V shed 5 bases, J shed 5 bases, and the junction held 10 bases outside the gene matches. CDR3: CASSAPGTGTNNEQFF. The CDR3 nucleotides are TGTGCCAGCAGCGCCCCCGGGACAGGGACAAACAATGAGCAGTTCTTC.

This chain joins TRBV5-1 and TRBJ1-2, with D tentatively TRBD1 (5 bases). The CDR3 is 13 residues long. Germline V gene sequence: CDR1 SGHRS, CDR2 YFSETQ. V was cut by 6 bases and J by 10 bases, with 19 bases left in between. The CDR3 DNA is TGCGCCAGCAACACCGGGGCCAGGGAAGACTACACCTTC. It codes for CASNTGAREDYTF.

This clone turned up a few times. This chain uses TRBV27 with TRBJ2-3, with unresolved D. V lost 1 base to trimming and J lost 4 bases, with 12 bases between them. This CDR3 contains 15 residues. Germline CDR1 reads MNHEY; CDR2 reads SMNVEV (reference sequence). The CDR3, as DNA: TGTGCCAGCAGTTTATTATCGGTGGCCGCAGATACGCAGTATTTT. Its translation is CASSLLSVAADTQYF.

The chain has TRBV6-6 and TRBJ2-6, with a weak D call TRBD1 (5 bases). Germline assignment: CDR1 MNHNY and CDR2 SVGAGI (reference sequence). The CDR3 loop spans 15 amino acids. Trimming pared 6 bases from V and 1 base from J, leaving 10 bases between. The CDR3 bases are TGTGCCAGCAGACAACAGGCGTCTGGGGCCAACGTCCTGACTTTC. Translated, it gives CASRQQASGANVLTF.

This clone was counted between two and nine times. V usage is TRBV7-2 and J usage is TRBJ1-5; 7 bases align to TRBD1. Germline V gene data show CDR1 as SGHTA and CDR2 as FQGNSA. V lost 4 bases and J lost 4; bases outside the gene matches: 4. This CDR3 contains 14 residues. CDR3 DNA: TGTGCCAGCAGCTCGGACAGGCTAAATCAGCCCCAGCATTTT. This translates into CASSSDRLNQPQHF.

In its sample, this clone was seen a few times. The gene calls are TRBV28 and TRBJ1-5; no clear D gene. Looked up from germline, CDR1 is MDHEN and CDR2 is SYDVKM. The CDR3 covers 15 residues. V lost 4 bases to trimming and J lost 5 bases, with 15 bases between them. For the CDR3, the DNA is TGTGCCAGCAGTTCCCCCGAGGGATACGATCAGCCCCAGCATTTT. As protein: CASSSPEGYDQPQHF.

CDR3 sequence (DNA): TGTGCCAGCAGCGTAGGCTGGGGCGGCAATCAGCCCCAGCATTTT. Protein sequence: CASSVGWGGNQPQHF. This chain joins TRBV9 and TRBJ1-5, with a possible D match to TRBD1 (5 bases). This CDR3 has 15 residues. Germline loops: CDR1 SGDLS, CDR2 YYNGEE. Trimming stripped 0 bases from V and 2 bases from J, with 9 bases between. Using reference TRBV9 and TRBJ1-5 for the parts outside the CDR3, the full variable domain is DSGVTQTPKHLITATGQRVTLRCSPRSGDLSVYWYQQSLDQGLQFLIQYYNGEERAKGNILERFSAQQFPDLHSELNLSSLELGDSALYFCASSVGWGGNQPQHFGDGTRLSIL.

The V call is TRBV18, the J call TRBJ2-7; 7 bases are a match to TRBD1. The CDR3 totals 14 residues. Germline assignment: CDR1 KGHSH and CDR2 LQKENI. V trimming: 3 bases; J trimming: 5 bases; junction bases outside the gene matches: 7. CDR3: CASSPGQVSDEQYF. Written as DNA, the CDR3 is TGTGCCAGCTCACCTGGACAGGTTAGCGACGAGCAGTACTTC.

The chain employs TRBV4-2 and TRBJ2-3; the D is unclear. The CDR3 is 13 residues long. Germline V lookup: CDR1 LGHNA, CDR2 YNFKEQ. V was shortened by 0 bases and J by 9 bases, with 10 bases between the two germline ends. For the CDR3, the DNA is TGTGCCAGCAGCCAAGATCCCGCCGGAACGCAGTATTTT. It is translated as CASSQDPAGTQYF.

The CDR3 nucleotides are TGTGCCAGCTCACGAGGCGGGAGGGCCTCTTCGGACTACGAGCAGTACTTC. Translation: CASSRGGRASSDYEQYF. This chain uses TRBV18 with TRBJ2-7; 9 bases line up with TRBD2. CDR1 and CDR2 (germline): KGHSH, LQKENI. This CDR3 contains 17 residues. J gave up 3 bases and V 4 bases, and 13 bases lay outside the gene matches.

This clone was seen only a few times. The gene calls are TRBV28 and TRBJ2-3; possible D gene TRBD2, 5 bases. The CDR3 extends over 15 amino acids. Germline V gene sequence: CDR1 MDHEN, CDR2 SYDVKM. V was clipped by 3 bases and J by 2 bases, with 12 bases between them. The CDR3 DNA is TGTGCCAGCAGTTTTGGGAGCGGTTACACAGATACGCAGTATTTT. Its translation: CASSFGSGYTDTQYF.

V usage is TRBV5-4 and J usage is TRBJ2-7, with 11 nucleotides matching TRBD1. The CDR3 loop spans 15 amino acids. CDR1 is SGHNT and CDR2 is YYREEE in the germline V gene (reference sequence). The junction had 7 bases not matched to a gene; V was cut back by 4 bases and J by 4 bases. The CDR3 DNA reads TGTGCCAGCAGCCAAGGACAGGGGGCTTGGTACGAGCAGTACTTC. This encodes CASSQGQGAWYEQYF.

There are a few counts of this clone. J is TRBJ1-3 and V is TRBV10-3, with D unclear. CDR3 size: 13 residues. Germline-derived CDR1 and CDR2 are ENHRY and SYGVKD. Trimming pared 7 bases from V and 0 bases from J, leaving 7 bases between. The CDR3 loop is CAIKVSSGNTIYF. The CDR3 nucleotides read TGTGCCATCAAGGTCAGCTCTGGAAACACCATATATTTT.

CDR3 in DNA: TGCAGCGTTGAAGAGAATAGCAATCAGCCCCAGCATTTT. This sequence encodes CSVEENSNQPQHF. J is TRBJ1-5 and V is TRBV29-1; no definite D call. Trimming removed 0 bases from V and 0 bases from J, with 3 bases in between. The CDR3 runs to 13 residues. Germline V gene sequence: CDR1 SQVTM, CDR2 ANQGSEA.

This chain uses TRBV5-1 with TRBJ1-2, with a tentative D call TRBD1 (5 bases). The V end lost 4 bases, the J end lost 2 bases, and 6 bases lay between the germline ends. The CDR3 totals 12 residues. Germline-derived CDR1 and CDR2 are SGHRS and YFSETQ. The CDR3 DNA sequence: TGCGCCAGCAGCGACAGCAACTATGGCTACACCTTC. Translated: CASSDSNYGYTF.

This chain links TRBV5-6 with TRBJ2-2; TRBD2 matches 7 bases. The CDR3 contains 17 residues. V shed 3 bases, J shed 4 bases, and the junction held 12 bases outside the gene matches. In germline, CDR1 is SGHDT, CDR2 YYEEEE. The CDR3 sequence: CASSSFGAGESTGELFF. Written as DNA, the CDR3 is TGTGCCAGCAGCTCCTTTGGGGCGGGGGAATCCACCGGGGAGCTGTTTTTT.

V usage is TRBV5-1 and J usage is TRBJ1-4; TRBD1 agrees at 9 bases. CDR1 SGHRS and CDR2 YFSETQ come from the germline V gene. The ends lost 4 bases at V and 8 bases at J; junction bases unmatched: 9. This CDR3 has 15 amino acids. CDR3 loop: CASSARTGVEEKLFF. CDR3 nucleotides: TGCGCCAGCAGCGCCAGGACAGGGGTAGAGGAAAAACTGTTTTTT. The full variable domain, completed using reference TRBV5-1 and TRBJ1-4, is KAGVTQTPRYLIKTRGQQVTLSCSPISGHRSVSWYQQTPGQGLQFLFEYFSETQRNKGNFPGRFSGRQFSNSRSEMNVSTLELGDSALYLCASSARTGVEEKLFFGSGTQLSVL.

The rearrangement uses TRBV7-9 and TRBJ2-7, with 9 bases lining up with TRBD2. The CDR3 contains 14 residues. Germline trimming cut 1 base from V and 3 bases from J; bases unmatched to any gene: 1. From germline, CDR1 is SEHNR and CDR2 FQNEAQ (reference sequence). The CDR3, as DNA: TGTGCCAGCAGCTTAGGTAGCGGGAGCTACGAGCAGTACTTC. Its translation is CASSLGSGSYEQYF.

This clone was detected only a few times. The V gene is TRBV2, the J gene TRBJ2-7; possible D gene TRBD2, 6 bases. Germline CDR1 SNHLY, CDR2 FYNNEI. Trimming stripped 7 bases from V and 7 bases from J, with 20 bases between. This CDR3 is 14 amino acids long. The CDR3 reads CASKGNRRGREQYF. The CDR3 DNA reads TGTGCCAGCAAGGGAAACAGGAGGGGACGGGAGCAGTACTTC.

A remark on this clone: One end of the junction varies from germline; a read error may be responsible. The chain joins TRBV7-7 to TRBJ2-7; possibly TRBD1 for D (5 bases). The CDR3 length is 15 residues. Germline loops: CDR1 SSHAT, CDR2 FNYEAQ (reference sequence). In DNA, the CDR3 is TGTGCTAGCAGCCGAGATGGGGCTGGGCCCTACGAGCAGTACTTC. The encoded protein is CASSRDGAGPYEQYF.

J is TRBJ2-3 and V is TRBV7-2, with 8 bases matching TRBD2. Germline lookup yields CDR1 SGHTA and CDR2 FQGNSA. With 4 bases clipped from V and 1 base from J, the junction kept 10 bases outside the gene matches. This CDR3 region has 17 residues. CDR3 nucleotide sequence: TGTGCCAGCAGCTCTCTCCCAGCGGGAGTTGGCACAGATACGCAGTATTTT. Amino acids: CASSSLPAGVGTDTQYF.

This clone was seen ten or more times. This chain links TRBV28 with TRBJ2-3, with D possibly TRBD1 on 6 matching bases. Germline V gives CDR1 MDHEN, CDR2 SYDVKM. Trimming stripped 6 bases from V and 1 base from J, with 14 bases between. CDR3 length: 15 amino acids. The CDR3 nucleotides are TGTGCCAGCAGCACCCCGGGACACCGCACAGATACGCAGTATTTT. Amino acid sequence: CASSTPGHRTDTQYF.

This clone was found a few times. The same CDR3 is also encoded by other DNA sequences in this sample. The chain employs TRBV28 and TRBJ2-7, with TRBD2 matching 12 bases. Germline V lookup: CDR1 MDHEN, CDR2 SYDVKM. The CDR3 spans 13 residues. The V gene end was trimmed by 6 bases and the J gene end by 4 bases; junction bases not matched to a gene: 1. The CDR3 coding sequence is TGTGCCAGCAGGACTAGCGGGAGATACGAGCAGTACTTC. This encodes CASRTSGRYEQYF.

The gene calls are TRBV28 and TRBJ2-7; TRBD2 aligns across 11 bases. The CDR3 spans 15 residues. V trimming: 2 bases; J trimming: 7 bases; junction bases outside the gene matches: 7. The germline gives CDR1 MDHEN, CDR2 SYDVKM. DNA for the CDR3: TGTGCCAGCAGTTTAGGGCTAGCGGGAGGTAATGAGCAGTACTTC. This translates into CASSLGLAGGNEQYF.

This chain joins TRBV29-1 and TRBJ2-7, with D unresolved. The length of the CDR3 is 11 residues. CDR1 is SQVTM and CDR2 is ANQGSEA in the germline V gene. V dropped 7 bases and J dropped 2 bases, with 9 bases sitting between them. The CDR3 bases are TGCAGCGGAGGCGGCACCTACGAGCAGTACTTC. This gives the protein CSGGGTYEQYF.

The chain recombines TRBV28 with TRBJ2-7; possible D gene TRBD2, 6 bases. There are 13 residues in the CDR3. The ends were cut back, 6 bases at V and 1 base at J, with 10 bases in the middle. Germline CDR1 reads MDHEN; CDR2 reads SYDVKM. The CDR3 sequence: CASSLGGSYEQYF. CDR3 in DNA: TGTGCCAGCAGCCTCGGGGGTTCCTACGAGCAGTACTTC.